The next 16 T cell receptor beta chains were all read from a single sample in a study of blood T cell repertoires in COVID-19. Method: immunoSEQ multiplex PCR; TCRdb's copy keeps in-frame clones and lacks some. The table shows fewer than 85,000 clones, with 80% to 90% occurring only once. Sequencing was performed on peripheral blood. The receptors shown here come from a woman aged 55-70 years with acute or convalescent COVID-19.

The V gene is TRBV4-1, the J gene TRBJ1-6, with D perhaps matching TRBD1 (6 bases). Between the trimmed V and J ends, which lost 2 bases and 10 bases, there was a span of 12 bases. Germline V gene lookup returns CDR1 MGHRA and CDR2 YSYEKL. The CDR3 extends over 14 amino acids. CDR3 bases: TGCGCCAGCAGCCAAACAGGGTTGGGATCACCCCTCCACTTT. This encodes CASSQTGLGSPLHF.

This sequence joins TRBV7-2 and TRBJ1-6; D may be TRBD1 (5 bases). The CDR3 has 17 amino acids. Looked up from germline, CDR1 is SGHTA and CDR2 is FQGNSA. V was cut by 5 bases and J by 3 bases, with 17 bases left in between. CDR3 coding DNA: TGTGCCAGCAGCGCCTCGGGGGGGACTATCTATAATTCACCCCTCCACTTT. Protein product: CASSASGGTIYNSPLHF.

The chain joins TRBV5-1 to TRBJ2-7, with 9 positions matching TRBD1. This CDR3 is 14 amino acids long. CDR1 and CDR2 (germline): SGHRS, YFSETQ. The V and J ends lost 4 bases and 3 bases, in that order; junction bases with no gene match: 5. CDR3 in amino acids: CASSDDRGSYEQYF. DNA for the CDR3: TGCGCCAGCAGCGATGACAGGGGGAGCTACGAGCAGTACTTC. The variable domain in full, with the rest retrieved from reference TRBV5-1 and TRBJ2-7, is KAGVTQTPRYLIKTRGQQVTLSCSPISGHRSVSWYQQTPGQGLQFLFEYFSETQRNKGNFPGRFSGRQFSNSRSEMNVSTLELGDSALYLCASSDDRGSYEQYFGPGTRLTVT.

The rearrangement uses TRBV24-1 and TRBJ1-5; no firm D call. The V end lost 5 bases, the J end lost 4 bases, and 11 bases lay between the germline ends. Germline V CDR1 and CDR2: KGHDR, SFDVKD. The CDR3 sequence is 14 residues long. This CDR3 is CATSVGGDNQPQHF. The CDR3 region has the DNA TGTGCCACCAGTGTGGGAGGTGATAATCAGCCCCAGCATTTT.

V and J are TRBV6-5 and TRBJ1-1; TRBD1 aligns across 7 bases. Germline V gene lookup returns CDR1 MNHEY and CDR2 SVGAGI. This CDR3 is 13 amino acids long. Unmatched junction bases numbered 3, after V lost 5 bases and J lost 3 bases. CDR3 residues: CASSPTGYTEAFF. The CDR3 nucleotides read TGTGCCAGCAGTCCGACAGGGTACACTGAAGCTTTCTTT.

This chain links TRBV7-2 with TRBJ1-4; 9 bases fit TRBD1. This CDR3 has 16 residues. V shed 4 bases and J 0 bases; nucleotides not matched to a gene: 3. Germline V gene data show CDR1 as SGHTA and CDR2 as FQGNSA. The DNA of the CDR3 is TGTGCCAGCAGCTCCCGACAGGGGGCAACTAATGAAAAACTGTTTTTT. Amino acids: CASSSRQGATNEKLFF.

The V gene is TRBV5-1, the J gene TRBJ1-5; D perhaps matches TRBD1 (6 bases). V was clipped by 0 bases and J by 0 bases, with 7 bases between them. In germline, CDR1 is SGHRS, CDR2 YFSETQ. This CDR3 is built from 15 residues. The DNA of the CDR3 is TGCGCCAGCAGCTTGGGAGGGGGTAGCAATCAGCCCCAGCATTTT. The encoded protein is CASSLGGGSNQPQHF.

The chain carries TRBV6-2 or TRBV6-3 and TRBJ2-7; TRBD2 agrees at 7 bases. V trimming: 0 bases; J trimming: 3 bases; junction bases outside the gene matches: 8. The CDR3 has 16 residues. Per germline, CDR1 MNHEY and CDR2 SVGEGT. CDR3 loop: CASSYSPSGGFYEQYV. The CDR3 nucleotides are TGTGCCAGCAGTTACTCGCCTAGCGGTGGATTCTACGAGCAGTACGTC.

The chain has TRBV21-1 and TRBJ1-3; TRBD1 reflects the table's D call only, with no check against the DNA. TRBV21-1 is recorded as a pseudogene. There are 16 residues in the CDR3. The CDR3 DNA reads as TGTGCCAGCAGCAAAGGGGACAGGGAGAATGGAAACACCATATATTTT. It yields the protein CASSKGDRENGNTIYF.

The chain uses TRBV25-1 and TRBJ1-6; 7 bases match TRBD1. Germline CDR1 and CDR2: MGHDK and SYGVNS. The length of the CDR3 is 14 residues. V was pared by 6 bases and J by 5 bases, with 4 bases of the junction left unmatched. For the CDR3, the DNA is TGTGCCAGCAGGAGGGGGACAGATAATTCACCCCTCCACTTT. As protein: CASRRGTDNSPLHF.

The chain is built from TRBV2 and TRBJ1-3; no firm D call. V dropped 4 bases and J dropped 3 bases, with 13 bases sitting between them. The CDR3 is 15 amino acids. Germline V lookup: CDR1 SNHLY, CDR2 FYNNEI. The CDR3 protein is CASSGGSLLGNTIYF. The DNA for the CDR3 is TGTGCCAGCAGTGGAGGGAGCCTCCTTGGAAACACCATATATTTT. The whole variable domain, filled in from reference TRBV2 and TRBJ1-3, reads EPEVTQTPSHQVTQMGQEVILRCVPISNHLYFYWYRQILGQKVEFLVSFYNNEISEKSEIFDDQFSVERPDGSNFTLKIRSTKLEDSAMYFCASSGGSLLGNTIYFGEGSWLTVV.

This chain joins TRBV9 and TRBJ2-4, with D unresolved. V was cut by 0 bases and J by 0 bases, with 7 bases left in between. The germline V gene encodes CDR1 SGDLS and CDR2 YYNGEE. This CDR3 contains 15 residues. In DNA, the CDR3 is TGTGCCAGCAGCGTAGGTCAGTTAGCCAAAAACATTCAGTACTTC. It specifies CASSVGQLAKNIQYF.

This chain joins TRBV11-3 and TRBJ2-1; TRBD1 matches at 8 bases. V lost 4 bases and J lost 1; bases outside the gene matches: 9. Germline CDR1 is SGHNT and CDR2 is YENEEA. The CDR3 length is 17 residues. DNA of the CDR3: TGTGCCAGCAGCTCTCAATACGACAGGGGATCCTACAATGAGCAGTTCTTC. Residues: CASSSQYDRGSYNEQFF.

The J gene is TRBJ2-7, the V gene TRBV23-1; 9 positions agree with TRBD1. TRBV23-1 falls under the ORF class, with uncertain function. This CDR3 is built from 15 residues. The V and J ends lost 6 bases and 2 bases, in that order; junction bases with no gene match: 8. The CDR3 spells CASRAGQGLTYEQYV. CDR3 DNA sequence: TGCGCCAGCAGAGCGGGACAGGGACTCACCTACGAGCAGTACGTC.

This chain uses TRBV9 with TRBJ2-5, with a possible D match to TRBD2 (6 bases). The CDR3 is made up of 15 amino acids. In germline, CDR1 is SGDLS, CDR2 YYNGEE. V lost 1 base to trimming and J lost 5 bases, with 15 bases between them. CDR3 amino acids: CASSVKGPREETQYF. The CDR3 bases are TGTGCCAGCAGCGTAAAGGGTCCCCGGGAGGAGACCCAGTACTTC.

This clone has a single count. This rearrangement joins TRBV6-5 to TRBJ1-5, with 7 bases lining up with TRBD1. V shed 5 bases and J 5 bases; nucleotides not matched to a gene: 3. This CDR3 contains 13 residues. Germline V gives CDR1 MNHEY, CDR2 SVGAGI. The CDR3 spells CASSRGRDQPQHF. CDR3 in DNA: TGTGCCAGCAGTAGGGGGCGAGATCAGCCCCAGCATTTT.